Sequencing of this TCR beta chain was carried out in a study of CD8+CD57+ T cells in acquired aplastic anemia. Study background: Sorted CD4+ and CD8+ cells gave a mean 3.2 ug DNA, range about 0.19 to 27.4 ug. General study findings and limits: Patients versus controls showed no significant CD8+ Simpson's diversity difference.

The CDR3 sequence is 16 residues long. Germline CDR1 reads PRHDT; CDR2 reads FYEKMQ (reference sequence). Trimming removed 5 bases from V and 4 bases from J; junction bases left unmatched: 11. Genomic DNA provided the template from which TCR beta VDJ and CDR3 profiles were obtained. MiXCR was run by TCRdb on the reads, yielding one entry per CDR3 protein. Seen here are roughly 180,000 distinct CDR3 sequences, around 66% observed once, and the top ten hold under 60%. The sample holds many counts of this clonotype. Its antigen is as yet unknown. This chain connects TRBV13 to TRBJ1-1; 9 nucleotides align to TRBD1. This clonotype originated in a human donor with severe aplastic anemia or a healthy control (not recorded which). Sequences were obtained from sorted CD4+, CD8+, or CD8+CD57+ T cells (not recorded which) from PBMCs. CDR3 DNA sequence: TGTGCCAGCAGCCCCTCACAGGGGGCGCTTGTCACTGAAGCTTTCTTT. Residues: CASSPSQGALVTEAFF.